Each of the 24 T cell receptor beta chains below was sequenced from the same sample in a study of cytomegalovirus exposure and HLA in healthy donors. Amplification used 60 Vbeta primers and 13 Jbeta primers. Some clones are missing from TCRdb's copy, which holds only in-frame ones; the method was immunoSEQ multiplex PCR. Among over 120,000 clones listed, under 90% were seen once. The sample comprised PBMCs. All receptors come from a man aged 35 to 55 in good health and CMV-seronegative.

The chain joins TRBV6-1 to TRBJ1-6; no reliable D call. This CDR3 region has 15 residues. Germline CDR1 reads MNHNS; CDR2 reads SASEGT. Trimming pared 1 base from V and 3 bases from J, leaving 7 bases between. The CDR3 sequence is CASSEVNSYNSPLHF. CDR3 DNA: TGTGCCAGCAGTGAAGTGAACAGCTATAATTCACCCCTCCACTTT.

This chain links TRBV29-1 with TRBJ1-2, with a weak D call TRBD1 (6 bases). Germline loops: CDR1 SQVTM, CDR2 ANQGSEA. The V end was cut by 4 bases, the J end by 0 bases, with 15 bases between. CDR3 size: 15 residues. As DNA, the CDR3 is TGCAGCGTTGTCCCACGACAGGTAGCTAACTATGGCTACACCTTC. Translation: CSVVPRQVANYGYTF.

The chain combines TRBV7-6 with TRBJ1-1; the match to TRBD1 covers 7 bases. The CDR3 spans 15 residues. CDR1 is SGHVS and CDR2 is FNYEAQ in the germline V gene. Losses at the gene ends were 8 bases for V and 1 base for J; bases not matched to a gene: 10. The CDR3: CASYDYGTENTEAFF. The CDR3 DNA is TGTGCCAGCTATGACTATGGGACAGAGAACACTGAAGCTTTCTTT. The entire variable domain, with the rest obtained from reference TRBV7-6 and TRBJ1-1, is as follows: GAGVSQSPRYKVTKRGQDVALRCDPISGHVSLYWYRQALGQGPEFLTYFNYEAQQDKSGLPNDRFSAERPEGSISTLTIQRTEQRDSAMYRCASYDYGTENTEAFFGQGTRLTVV.

The chain couples TRBV18 to TRBJ2-5; 8 bases are shared with TRBD1. The end of the DNA fits TRBJ2-7 better, so the J call may be wrong. CDR1 KGHSH and CDR2 LQKENI come from the germline V gene. The CDR3 totals 16 residues. The CDR3, as DNA: TGTGCCAGCTCATCCCTACCAGGACAGGGTTATGGCGAGCAGTACTTC. Its protein is CASSSLPGQGYGEQYF.

V is TRBV19 and J is TRBJ1-1; TRBD1 is a possible D gene (6 bases). This CDR3 is built from 14 residues. V was clipped by 7 bases and J by 4 bases, with 16 bases between them. The germline V gene has CDR1 LNHDA and CDR2 SQIVND (reference sequence). The CDR3 spells CASITQGYGTEAFF. CDR3 DNA: TGTGCCAGTATCACCCAGGGGTACGGCACTGAAGCTTTCTTT.

This chain connects TRBV19 to TRBJ2-5; TRBD1 matches 9 bases. Trimming cost V 6 bases and J 8 bases; bases outside gene matches: 10. This CDR3 is built from 14 residues. Germline assignment: CDR1 LNHDA and CDR2 SQIVND (reference sequence). DNA for the CDR3: TGTGCCAGTAGCGCCGGGACAGGGTTATTTACCCAGTACTTC. Translating it yields CASSAGTGLFTQYF.

V is TRBV5-8 and J is TRBJ2-5; 7 nucleotides agree with TRBD1. The germline V gene encodes CDR1 SGHTS and CDR2 YDEGEE. The CDR3 totals 16 residues. V was pared by 2 bases and J by 4 bases, with 11 bases of the junction left unmatched. CDR3: CASSFRAGQVGETQYF. Here the CDR3 DNA reads TGTGCCAGCAGCTTCAGGGCTGGACAGGTCGGAGAGACCCAGTACTTC.

The chain's CDR3 is CASSFRQGAVEETQYF. The CDR3 bases are TGCGCCAGCAGCTTTCGGCAGGGGGCGGTGGAAGAGACCCAGTACTTC. The chain is built from TRBV5-1 and TRBJ2-5; 8 nucleotides line up with TRBD1. The CDR3 is 16 amino acids. The ends lost 2 bases at V and 3 bases at J; junction bases unmatched: 9. Germline V gene sequence: CDR1 SGHRS, CDR2 YFSETQ.

The CDR3, as DNA: TGTGCCAGCTGGGACAGGGTCTCCGAGCAGTACTTC. Translated: CASWDRVSEQYF. The V gene is TRBV28, the J gene TRBJ2-7, with 9 nucleotides matching TRBD1. The CDR3 length is 12 residues. V gave up 8 bases and J gave up 6 bases; unmatched junction bases: 5. The germline gives CDR1 MDHEN, CDR2 SYDVKM.

Comments on this clone: This CDR3 is also generated by other DNA sequences in the sample. V usage is TRBV27 and J usage is TRBJ1-1; D gene unclear. The germline CDR1 and CDR2 sequences are MNHEY and SMNVEV (reference sequence). The CDR3 is 13 residues long. Trimming stripped 2 bases from V and 3 bases from J, with 7 bases between. The CDR3: CASSLRSDTEAFF. The CDR3 coding sequence is TGTGCCAGCAGTTTAAGATCGGACACTGAAGCTTTCTTT.

The V call is TRBV5-1, the J call TRBJ1-5, with D possibly TRBD1 on 5 matching bases. V was pared by 1 base and J by 6 bases, with 11 bases between. CDR3 size: 14 residues. Germline-derived CDR1 and CDR2 are SGHRS and YFSETQ. CDR3 in amino acids: CASSLTGGPQPQHF. The CDR3 nucleotides read TGCGCCAGCAGCTTGACCGGGGGACCTCAGCCCCAGCATTTT.

This chain connects TRBV6-6 to TRBJ1-4, with TRBD1 matching over 8 bases. The CDR3 extends over 15 amino acids. Losses at the gene ends were 4 bases for V and 6 bases for J; bases not matched to a gene: 7. Germline loops: CDR1 MNHNY, CDR2 SVGAGI (reference sequence). The CDR3 nucleotides read TGTGCCAGCAGTTCCCCCGAGACAGGGGATGAAAAACTGTTTTTT. Amino acids: CASSSPETGDEKLFF.

The gene calls are TRBV2 and TRBJ1-2, with D uncertain. Trimming took 1 base from V and 3 from J, leaving 6 bases between them. CDR1 is SNHLY and CDR2 is FYNNEI in the germline V gene. CDR3 length: 13 amino acids. CDR3 coding DNA: TGTGCCAGCAGTGAAGAGAGGGACTATGGCTACACCTTC. Translating it yields CASSEERDYGYTF.

This clone was counted a few times. The sample contains more than one DNA sequence encoding this CDR3. The DNA for the CDR3 is TGTGCCAGTAGTCCTAACAGGGGTTCTGAAGCTTTCTTT. This encodes CASSPNRGSEAFF. The rearrangement links TRBV19 to TRBJ1-1, with TRBD1 matching over 7 bases. In germline, CDR1 is LNHDA, CDR2 SQIVND (reference sequence). CDR3 size: 13 residues. V shed 5 bases, J shed 6 bases, and the junction held 6 bases outside the gene matches.

This clone was detected only a few times. The chain carries TRBV10-3 and TRBJ1-5, with TRBD1 matching 7 bases. V lost 0 bases to trimming and J lost 3 bases; unmatched junction nucleotides: 2. Per the germline V gene, CDR1 is ENHRY and CDR2 is SYGVKD. The CDR3 length is 15 residues. The DNA of the CDR3 is TGTGCCATCAGTGAGTCGGGACAGATCAATCAGCCCCAGCATTTT. It yields the protein CAISESGQINQPQHF.

With regard to this clone: Relative to the germline gene, one junction end is altered; a read error may explain this. The V call is TRBV5-1, the J call TRBJ1-4; D is perhaps TRBD1 (5 bases). This CDR3 is built from 13 residues. Germline CDR1 SGHRS, CDR2 YFSETQ. CDR3 DNA sequence: TGCGCCAGCTCCAGGACAACTAATGAAAACCTGTTTTTT. It yields the protein CASSRTTNENLFF.

This chain joins TRBV6-5 and TRBJ2-5; D ambiguous. TRBJ2-7 explains the end of the DNA better; the J call may be wrong. The CDR3 spans 14 residues. The germline V gene encodes CDR1 MNHEY and CDR2 SVGAGI. The CDR3 bases are TGTGCCAGCAGCGAAACAGCAGTGATCTACGAGCAGTACTTC. Amino acid sequence: CASSETAVIYEQYF.

This clone was counted a few times. The genes are TRBV5-4 and TRBJ2-3, with D possibly being TRBD1 (5 bases). Germline V lookup: CDR1 SGHNT, CDR2 YYREEE (reference sequence). V was shortened by 0 bases and J by 5 bases, with 22 bases between the two germline ends. CDR3 length equals 18 residues. The CDR3, as DNA: TGTGCCAGCAGCTTGGGCCCAGGGTTAGCTACATTGGGAGATACGCAGTATTTT. The encoded protein is CASSLGPGLATLGDTQYF.

The chain couples TRBV7-9 to TRBJ2-5; 10 positions match TRBD1. After removal of 5 bases from V and 2 bases from J, the junction contained 5 bases not matched to a gene. The length of the CDR3 is 15 residues. Germline CDR1 SEHNR, CDR2 FQNEAQ (reference sequence). The CDR3 coding sequence is TGTGCCAGCAGCGCCGGGACAGGGGCGCAAGAGACCCAGTACTTC. As protein: CASSAGTGAQETQYF.

The J gene is TRBJ2-3, the V gene TRBV15; 7 bases are shared with TRBD2. The CDR3 is 16 amino acids. Trimming at V came to 0 bases and at J to 0 bases, leaving 3 bases not matched to a gene. Germline lookup yields CDR1 LNHNV and CDR2 YYDKDF (reference sequence). CDR3 region: CATSRDGRGSTDTQYF. CDR3 DNA: TGTGCCACCAGCAGAGATGGGCGGGGGAGCACAGATACGCAGTATTTT.

The chain combines TRBV6-4 with TRBJ2-3; tentative D call: TRBD2 (5 bases). Trimming took off 6 bases at V and 0 bases at J, with 10 bases between the two ends. From germline, CDR1 is MRHNA and CDR2 SNTAGT. The CDR3 length is 14 residues. CDR3 nucleotides: TGTGCCAGCAGACTAGAATATAGCACAGATACGCAGTATTTT. Translating it yields CASRLEYSTDTQYF.

J is TRBJ1-2 and V is TRBV2; TRBD1 matches 8 bases. From germline, CDR1 is SNHLY and CDR2 FYNNEI. The CDR3 is made up of 16 amino acids. Trimming removed 3 bases from V and 7 bases from J; junction bases left unmatched: 13. CDR3 sequence: CASSEGQGAPFGGYTF. The DNA of the CDR3 is TGTGCCAGCAGTGAGGGGCAGGGGGCTCCCTTTGGTGGCTACACCTTC.

The V gene is TRBV14, the J gene TRBJ2-5; no reliable D call. Germline lookup yields CDR1 SGHDN and CDR2 FVKESK. Trimming removed 2 bases at V and 3 bases at J, with 10 bases between. The CDR3 is 14 residues long. The CDR3 loop is CASSQWAGEETQYF. The DNA for the CDR3 is TGTGCCAGCAGCCAATGGGCTGGTGAAGAGACCCAGTACTTC.

At least ten counts were recorded for this clone. The gene calls are TRBV6-5 and TRBJ1-1; D ambiguous. Trimming shortened V by 6 bases and J by 1 base, and 9 bases separated the two germline ends. Germline CDR1 reads MNHEY; CDR2 reads SVGAGI. The CDR3 runs to 13 residues. The CDR3 protein is CASRETRNTEAFF. CDR3 bases: TGTGCCAGCAGAGAGACAAGGAACACTGAAGCTTTCTTT.